This entry lists 4 T cell receptor beta chains sequenced from one sample in a study of beta chain features in type 1 diabetes. All of the isolated RNA was reverse transcribed, so expressed TCRB transcripts were sequenced. Assay: immunoSEQ multiplex PCR; the TCRdb copy retains only in-frame clones and omits some. This table has under 800,000 clones, roughly a sixth appearing once. Sequenced: naive CD4+ T cells from blood. The receptor source for this set is a young man in good health.

This clone was seen only a few times. This CDR3 is CASTPQGSGGMANTGELFF. DNA for the CDR3: TGTGCCAGCACCCCCCAAGGGTCGGGGGGTATGGCGAACACCGGGGAGCTGTTTTTT. The chain recombines TRBV9 with TRBJ2-2; the match to TRBD2 covers 7 bases. V was clipped by 6 bases and J by 0 bases; unmatched bases: 17. The CDR3 length is 19 residues. Germline CDR1 reads SGDLS; CDR2 reads YYNGEE.

This chain connects TRBV7-9 to TRBJ1-6; D is undetermined. The CDR3 has 14 amino acids. Germline CDR1 SEHNR, CDR2 FQNEAQ (reference sequence). V lost 2 bases and J 10 bases, leaving 12 bases between the germline ends. The CDR3 DNA sequence: TGTGCCAGCAGCTTATCCTGGGTTCGATCACCCCTCCACTTT. This codes for CASSLSWVRSPLHF.

This clone was observed a handful of times. The chain couples TRBV20-1 to TRBJ2-1, with D unclear. Germline V CDR1 and CDR2: DFQATT, SNEGSKA (reference sequence). V was cut by 4 bases and J by 10 bases, with 5 bases left in between. CDR3 size: 9 residues. The CDR3 DNA reads as TGCAGTGCTACCGAAGAGCAGTTCTTC. It yields the protein CSATEEQFF.

Concerning this clone itself: A read error may produce the germline difference seen at one junction end. The chain carries TRBV18 and TRBJ1-2; a possible D gene is TRBD1 (5 bases). This CDR3 is 13 amino acids long. The germline V gene encodes CDR1 KGHSH and CDR2 LQKENI. CDR3 DNA sequence: TGTGCCAGCTCGGAGACTATTGGGACCGTCGATGACTTC. Its protein is CASSETIGTVDDF.